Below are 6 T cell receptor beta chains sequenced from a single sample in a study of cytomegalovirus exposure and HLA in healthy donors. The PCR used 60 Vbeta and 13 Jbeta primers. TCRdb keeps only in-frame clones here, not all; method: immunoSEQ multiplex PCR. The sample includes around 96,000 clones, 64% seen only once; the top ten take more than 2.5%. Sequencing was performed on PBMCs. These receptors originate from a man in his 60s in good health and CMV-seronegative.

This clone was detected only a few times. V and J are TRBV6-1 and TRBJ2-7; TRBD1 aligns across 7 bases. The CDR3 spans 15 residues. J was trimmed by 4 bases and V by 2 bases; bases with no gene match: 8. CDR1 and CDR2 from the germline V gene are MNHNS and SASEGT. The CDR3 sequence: CASSELGTAIYEQYF. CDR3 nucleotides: TGTGCCAGCAGTGAATTGGGGACAGCCATATACGAGCAGTACTTC.

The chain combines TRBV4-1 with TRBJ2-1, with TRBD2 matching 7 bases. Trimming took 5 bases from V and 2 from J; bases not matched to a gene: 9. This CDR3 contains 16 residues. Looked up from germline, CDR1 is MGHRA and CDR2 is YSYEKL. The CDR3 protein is CASSFGLADTYNEQFF. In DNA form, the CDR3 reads TGCGCCAGCAGCTTTGGGCTAGCGGACACCTACAATGAGCAGTTCTTC.

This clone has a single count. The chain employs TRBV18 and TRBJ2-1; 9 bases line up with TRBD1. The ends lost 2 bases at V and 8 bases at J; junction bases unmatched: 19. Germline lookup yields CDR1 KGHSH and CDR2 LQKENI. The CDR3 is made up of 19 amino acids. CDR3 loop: CASSPTQTPGTGLRDEQFF. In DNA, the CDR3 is TGTGCCAGCTCACCAACACAGACCCCCGGGACAGGGCTCCGGGATGAGCAGTTCTTC.

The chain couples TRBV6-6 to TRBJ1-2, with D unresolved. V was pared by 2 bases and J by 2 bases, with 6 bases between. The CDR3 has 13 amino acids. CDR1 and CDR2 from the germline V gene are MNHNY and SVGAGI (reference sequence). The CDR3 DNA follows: TGTGCCAGCAGTTACCTCTCGAACTATGGCTACACCTTC. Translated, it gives CASSYLSNYGYTF.

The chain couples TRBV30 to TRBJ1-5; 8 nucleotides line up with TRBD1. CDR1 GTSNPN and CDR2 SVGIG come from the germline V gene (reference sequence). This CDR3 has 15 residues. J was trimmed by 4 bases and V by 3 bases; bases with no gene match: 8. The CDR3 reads CAWSITGTGNQPQHF. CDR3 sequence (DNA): TGTGCCTGGAGCATCACTGGGACAGGTAATCAGCCCCAGCATTTT. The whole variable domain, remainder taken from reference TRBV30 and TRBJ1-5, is SQTIHQWPATLVQPVGSPLSLECTVEGTSNPNLYWYRQAAGRGLQLLFYSVGIGQISSEVPQNLSASRPQDRQFILSSKKLLLSDSGFYLCAWSITGTGNQPQHFGDGTRLSIL.

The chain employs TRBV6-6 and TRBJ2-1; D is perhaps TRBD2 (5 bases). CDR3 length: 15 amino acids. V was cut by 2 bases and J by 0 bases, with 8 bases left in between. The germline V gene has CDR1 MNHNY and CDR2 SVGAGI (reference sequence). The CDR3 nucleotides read TGTGCCAGCAGTTACATCGCGGGCTCCTACAATGAGCAGTTCTTC. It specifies CASSYIAGSYNEQFF.